This T cell receptor beta chain was sequenced during a study of blood T cell repertoires in COVID-19. Self-reported history from a screening survey and questionnaire set each donor's cohort. No more than 2 weeks before study entry, exposed participants had met a case of COVID-19. Using immunoSEQ multiplex PCR, the repertoire was profiled, and TCRdb retains in-frame clones only, with some absent. This sample has hundreds of thousands of clones; about nine tenths occur once, and the top ten carry over 0.75%. Germline lookup yields CDR1 LNHDA and CDR2 SQIVND (reference sequence). The V and J ends lost 4 bases and 5 bases, in that order; junction bases with no gene match: 4. The CDR3 is made up of 15 amino acids.

The sample comprised PBMCs or T cells enriched from blood (not recorded which). The chain carries TRBV19 and TRBJ2-2; 10 nucleotides agree with TRBD1. This clonotype originated in a man over 45 who had been exposed to COVID-19. The CDR3 DNA is TGTGCCAGTAGTACACCGGGACAGGGGACCGGGGAGCTGTTTTTT. Residues: CASSTPGQGTGELFF.